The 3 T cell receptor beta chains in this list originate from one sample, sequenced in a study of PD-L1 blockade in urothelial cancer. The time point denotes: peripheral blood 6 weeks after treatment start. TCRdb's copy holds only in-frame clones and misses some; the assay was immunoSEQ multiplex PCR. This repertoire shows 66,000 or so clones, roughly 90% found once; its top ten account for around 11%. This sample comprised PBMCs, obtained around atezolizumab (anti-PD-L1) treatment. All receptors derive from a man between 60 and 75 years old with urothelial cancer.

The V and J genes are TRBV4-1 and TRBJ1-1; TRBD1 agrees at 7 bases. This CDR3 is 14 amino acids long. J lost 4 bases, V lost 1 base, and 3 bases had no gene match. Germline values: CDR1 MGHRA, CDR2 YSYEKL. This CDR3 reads CASSQVGTVTEAFF. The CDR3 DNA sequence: TGCGCCAGCAGCCAAGTAGGGACAGTCACTGAAGCTTTCTTT.

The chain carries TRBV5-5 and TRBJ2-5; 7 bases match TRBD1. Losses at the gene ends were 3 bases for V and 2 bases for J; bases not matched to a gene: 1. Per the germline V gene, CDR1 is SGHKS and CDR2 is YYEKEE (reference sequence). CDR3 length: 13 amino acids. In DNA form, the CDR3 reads TGTGCCAGCAGCTGGACAGGTCAAGAGACCCAGTACTTC. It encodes CASSWTGQETQYF.

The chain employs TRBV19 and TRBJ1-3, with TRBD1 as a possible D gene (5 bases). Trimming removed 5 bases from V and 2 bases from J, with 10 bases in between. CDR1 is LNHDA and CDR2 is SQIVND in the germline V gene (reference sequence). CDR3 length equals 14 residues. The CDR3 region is CASSVRGAGNTIYF. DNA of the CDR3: TGTGCCAGTAGTGTACGGGGGGCTGGAAACACCATATATTTT.